This T cell receptor beta chain was sequenced during a study of T cells in Graves' hyperthyroidism and ophthalmopathy. Study results and limitations: Most thyroid clonotypes expanded above 0.001 were also detected in blood.

Germline V CDR1 and CDR2: SGHVS, FNYEAQ. This CDR3 is 14 amino acids long. The J segment lost 5 bases and the V segment lost 2 bases, leaving 2 bases of the junction unmatched. Patients aged 18 to 65 had newly diagnosed hyperthyroidism that had lasted under 2 months. This clonotype was counted once. The antigen is undetermined. Regions amplified from RNA transcripts were the TCR beta CDR3 regions. The primer set for the first-round RT-PCR of the TCR CDR3 was HTBI. TCRdb reanalysed the multiplex PCR reads using MiXCR and keeps one entry per CDR3 protein. The table shows around 580,000 distinct CDR3 sequences, with around 45% occurring only once.

This clonotype was sampled from a woman aged 18-29 years with Graves' hyperthyroidism. The specimen was peripheral blood or thyroid tissue (not recorded which). The chain joins TRBV7-6 to TRBJ2-5, with TRBD2 matching 10 bases. Written as DNA, the CDR3 is TGTGCCAGCAGCTTATCGGGACTAGCGGAGACCCAGTACTTC. This codes for CASSLSGLAETQYF.